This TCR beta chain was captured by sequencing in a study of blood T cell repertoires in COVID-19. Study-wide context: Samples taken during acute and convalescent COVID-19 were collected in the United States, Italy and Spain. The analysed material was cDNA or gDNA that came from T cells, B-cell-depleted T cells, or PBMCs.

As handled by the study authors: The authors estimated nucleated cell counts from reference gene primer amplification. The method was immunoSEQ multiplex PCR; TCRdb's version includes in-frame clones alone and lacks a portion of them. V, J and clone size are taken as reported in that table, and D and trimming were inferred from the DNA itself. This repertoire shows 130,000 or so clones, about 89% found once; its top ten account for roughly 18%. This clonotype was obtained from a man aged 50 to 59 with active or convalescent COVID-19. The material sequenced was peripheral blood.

This CDR3 reads CASSQEDPGSYGYTF. CDR3 bases: TGTGCCAGCAGCCAAGAAGACCCCGGGTCCTATGGCTACACCTTC. This chain connects TRBV3-1 (or the pseudogene TRBV3-2) to TRBJ1-2; no clear D gene. The germline V gene encodes CDR1 LGHDT and CDR2 YNNKEL (reference sequence). This CDR3 is built from 15 residues. V lost 0 bases, J lost 4 bases, and 12 bases lay in between.